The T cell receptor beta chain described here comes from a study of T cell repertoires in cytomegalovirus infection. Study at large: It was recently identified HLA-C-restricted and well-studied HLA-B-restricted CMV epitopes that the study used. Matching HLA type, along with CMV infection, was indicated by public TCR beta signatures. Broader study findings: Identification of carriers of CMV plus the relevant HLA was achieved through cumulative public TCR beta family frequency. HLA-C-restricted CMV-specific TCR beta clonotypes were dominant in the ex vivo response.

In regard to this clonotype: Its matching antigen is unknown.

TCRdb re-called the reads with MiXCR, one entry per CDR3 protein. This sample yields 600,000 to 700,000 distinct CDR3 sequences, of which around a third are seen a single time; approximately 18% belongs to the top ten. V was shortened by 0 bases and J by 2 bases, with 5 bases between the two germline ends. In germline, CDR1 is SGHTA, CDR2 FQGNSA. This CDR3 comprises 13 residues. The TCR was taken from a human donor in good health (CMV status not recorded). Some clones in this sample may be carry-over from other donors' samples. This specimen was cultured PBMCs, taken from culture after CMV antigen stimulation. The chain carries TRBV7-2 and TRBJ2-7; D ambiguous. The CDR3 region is CASSLAETYEQYF. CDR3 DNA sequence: TGTGCCAGCAGCTTAGCGGAGACCTACGAGCAGTACTTC.